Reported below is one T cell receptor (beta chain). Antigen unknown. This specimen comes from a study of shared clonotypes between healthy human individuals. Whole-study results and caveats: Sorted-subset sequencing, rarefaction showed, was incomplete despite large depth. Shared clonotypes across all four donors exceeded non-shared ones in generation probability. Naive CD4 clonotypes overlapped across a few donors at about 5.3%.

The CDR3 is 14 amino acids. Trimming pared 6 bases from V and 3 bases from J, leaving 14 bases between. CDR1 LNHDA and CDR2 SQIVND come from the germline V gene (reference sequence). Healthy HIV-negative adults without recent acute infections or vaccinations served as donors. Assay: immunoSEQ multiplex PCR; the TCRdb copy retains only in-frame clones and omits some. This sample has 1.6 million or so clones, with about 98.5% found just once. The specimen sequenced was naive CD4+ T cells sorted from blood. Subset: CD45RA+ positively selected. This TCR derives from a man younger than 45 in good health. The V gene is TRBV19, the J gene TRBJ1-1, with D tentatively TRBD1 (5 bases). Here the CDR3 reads CASSSVLGDTEAFF. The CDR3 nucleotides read TGTGCCAGTAGCTCCGTCCTGGGGGACACTGAAGCTTTCTTT.